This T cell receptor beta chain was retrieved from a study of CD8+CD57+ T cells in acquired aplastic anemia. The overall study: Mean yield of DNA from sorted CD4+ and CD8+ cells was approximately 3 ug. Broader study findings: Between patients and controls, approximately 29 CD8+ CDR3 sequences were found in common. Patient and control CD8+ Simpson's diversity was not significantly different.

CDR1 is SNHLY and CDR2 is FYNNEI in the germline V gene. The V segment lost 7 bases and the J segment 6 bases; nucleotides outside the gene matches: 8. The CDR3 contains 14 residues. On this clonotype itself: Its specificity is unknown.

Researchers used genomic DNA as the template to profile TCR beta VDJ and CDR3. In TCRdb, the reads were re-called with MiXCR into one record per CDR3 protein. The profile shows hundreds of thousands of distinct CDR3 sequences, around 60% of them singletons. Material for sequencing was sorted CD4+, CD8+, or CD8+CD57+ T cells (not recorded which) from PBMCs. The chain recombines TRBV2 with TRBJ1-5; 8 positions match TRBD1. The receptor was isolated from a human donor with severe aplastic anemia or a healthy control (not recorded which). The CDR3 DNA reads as TGTGCCAGCACGGTTGACAGGGGCTTTCAGCCCCAGCATTTT. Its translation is CASTVDRGFQPQHF.